This T cell receptor beta chain emerged from a study of blood T cell repertoires in COVID-19. CDR3 size: 15 residues. Trimming left V 4 bases short and J 2 bases short, with 16 bases between. Germline V gene data show CDR1 as SGHRS and CDR2 as YFSETQ. Profiled with immunoSEQ multiplex PCR; TCRdb holds only in-frame clones, not every one. Of about 200,000 clones listed, 70% to 85% were seen once; the top ten hold about 15%. This receptor was identified in a man aged 35-49 years who had recovered from COVID-19. The chain joins TRBV5-1 to TRBJ2-7, with D perhaps TRBD1 (7 bases). The sequenced material came from PBMCs or T cells enriched from blood (not recorded which). CDR3 sequence reads: CASSQGGTLAYEQYF. In DNA form, the CDR3 reads TGCGCCAGCAGCCAGGGGGGAACCTTAGCCTACGAGCAGTACTTC.